The 22 T cell receptor beta chains below all came from one sample that was sequenced in a study of siplizumab effects on memory and regulatory T cells. This table comes from immunoSEQ multiplex PCR, and its TCRdb copy is limited to in-frame clones, with some not included. The table has 75,000 to 100,000 clones, 85% to 95% seen once; the top ten hold about 1.5%. The sequencing sample was made of non-Treg CD4+ T cells sorted from blood. These receptors all stem from a human donor in good health.

V is TRBV7-9 and J is TRBJ2-1, with D uncertain. V lost 5 bases to trimming and J lost 10 bases, with 12 bases between them. CDR1 and CDR2 from the germline V gene are SEHNR and FQNEAQ (reference sequence). This CDR3 has 12 amino acids. CDR3 amino acids: CASSPNRGEQFF. In DNA, the CDR3 is TGTGCCAGCAGCCCAAACCGCGGAGAGCAGTTCTTC.

V and J are TRBV5-1 and TRBJ2-3, with 10 bases identical to TRBD2. Per the germline V gene, CDR1 is SGHRS and CDR2 is YFSETQ. Germline trimming cut 4 bases from V and 3 bases from J; bases unmatched to any gene: 8. This CDR3 region has 16 residues. CDR3 coding DNA: TGCGCCAGCAGCGGTCCTAGCGGGAGTAGGACAGATACGCAGTATTTT. This encodes CASSGPSGSRTDTQYF.

The chain uses TRBV5-6 and TRBJ1-3, with no clear D. V was cut by 4 bases and J by 5 bases, with 19 bases left in between. This CDR3 has 16 residues. CDR1 is SGHDT, CDR2 YYEEEE, per germline. CDR3 loop: CASSQLDRPRRNTIYF. The CDR3 region has the DNA TGTGCCAGCAGCCAATTGGACCGCCCCCGGAGAAACACCATATATTTT.

J is TRBJ2-7 and V is TRBV5-1; 9 nucleotides agree with TRBD1. V lost 4 bases to trimming and J lost 2 bases; unmatched junction nucleotides: 7. CDR3 length: 15 amino acids. Germline V gene lookup returns CDR1 SGHRS and CDR2 YFSETQ. The CDR3 DNA sequence: TGCGCCAGCAGCGGGAGACAGGGGGAGGCCTACGAGCAGTACTTC. Translated: CASSGRQGEAYEQYF.

CDR3 loop: CASSPLAGPVGEQFF. The CDR3 bases are TGTGCCAGCTCACCATTAGCGGGCCCGGTGGGTGAGCAGTTCTTC. This chain joins TRBV18 and TRBJ2-1; the match to TRBD2 covers 7 bases. V lost 2 bases and J lost 9; bases outside the gene matches: 10. Per the germline V gene, CDR1 is KGHSH and CDR2 is LQKENI. CDR3 length: 15 residues.

The chain uses TRBV27 and TRBJ2-5; D not resolved. Germline CDR1 reads MNHEY; CDR2 reads SMNVEV (reference sequence). The CDR3 runs to 15 residues. Between the trimmed V and J ends, which lost 3 bases and 7 bases, there was a span of 18 bases. This CDR3 reads CASSFSVSTQRTQYF. The CDR3 nucleotides are TGTGCCAGCAGTTTTTCTGTCTCGACGCAAAGGACCCAGTACTTC.

This chain links TRBV5-8 with TRBJ2-1; TRBD2 agrees at 14 bases. The CDR3 loop spans 17 amino acids. The J segment lost 5 bases and the V segment lost 4 bases, leaving 8 bases of the junction unmatched. Per germline, CDR1 SGHTS and CDR2 YDEGEE. CDR3 sequence reads: CASSHPTSGRVNNEQFF. For the CDR3, the DNA is TGTGCCAGCAGCCACCCGACTAGCGGGAGGGTTAACAATGAGCAGTTCTTC.

The gene calls are TRBV9 and TRBJ2-3; possible D gene TRBD1, 5 bases. The CDR3 contains 16 residues. Trimming removed 2 bases at V and 2 bases at J, with 15 bases between. CDR1 is SGDLS and CDR2 is YYNGEE in the germline V gene. The CDR3 loop reads CASSVSGKGFTDTQYF. The CDR3 DNA reads as TGTGCCAGCAGCGTCTCTGGAAAGGGGTTCACAGATACGCAGTATTTT.

The chain couples TRBV20-1 to TRBJ2-3; D gene ambiguous. In germline, CDR1 is DFQATT, CDR2 SNEGSKA (reference sequence). The CDR3 is 11 residues long. The V gene lost 5 bases and the J gene lost 2 bases, with 5 bases spanning the gap. CDR3 in DNA: TGCAGTGCTCAAATCACAGATACGCAGTATTTT. Encoded protein: CSAQITDTQYF.

In nucleotides, the CDR3 is TGTGCCAGCAGCGCTTCAGGGGACGAGATTTACGAGCAGTACTTC. Its protein is CASSASGDEIYEQYF. The V and J genes are TRBV9 and TRBJ2-7, with D possibly being TRBD1 (6 bases). Trimming cost V 3 bases and J 4 bases, with 17 bases left between them. Germline CDR1 and CDR2: SGDLS and YYNGEE. The CDR3 is made up of 15 amino acids.

The chain links TRBV6-1 to TRBJ1-2, with TRBD1 identical over 8 bases. CDR1 and CDR2 (germline): MNHNS, SASEGT. The V and J ends lost 1 base and 7 bases, in that order; junction bases with no gene match: 2. The CDR3 sequence is 13 residues long. The CDR3 nucleotides read TGTGCCAGCAGTGAAGGCAGGGGGCTTGGCTACACCTTC. This translates into CASSEGRGLGYTF.

The sample holds a few counts of this clone. The genes are TRBV19 and TRBJ2-7, with unresolved D. CDR1 LNHDA and CDR2 SQIVND come from the germline V gene (reference sequence). The CDR3 loop spans 13 amino acids. V was trimmed by 1 base and J by 6 bases, leaving 10 bases between them. CDR3 sequence: CASSIATQGEQYF. The CDR3 region has the DNA TGTGCCAGTAGTATAGCGACGCAAGGCGAGCAGTACTTC.

J is TRBJ2-5 and V is TRBV2, with D perhaps TRBD1 or TRBD2 (5 bases each). Trimming took 7 bases from V and 9 from J, leaving 12 bases between them. Germline V CDR1 and CDR2: SNHLY, FYNNEI. The CDR3 runs to 11 residues. This chain's CDR3 is CASNSGLPQYF. DNA for the CDR3: TGTGCCAGCAACTCGGGGCTTCCCCAGTACTTC.

DNA of the CDR3: TGCGCCAGCAGCTTGGGGTTCAACACCGGGGAGCTGTTTTTT. This translates into CASSLGFNTGELFF. The V gene is TRBV5-1, the J gene TRBJ2-2; no firm D call. The CDR3 totals 14 residues. CDR1 and CDR2 from the germline V gene are SGHRS and YFSETQ. V was shortened by 0 bases and J by 2 bases, with 5 bases between the two germline ends.

The chain combines TRBV28 with TRBJ2-7; D possibly corresponds to TRBD1 (6 bases). The CDR3 is made up of 14 amino acids. V lost 2 bases, J lost 6 bases, and 14 bases lay in between. Germline V gene lookup returns CDR1 MDHEN and CDR2 SYDVKM. CDR3 sequence reads: CASSLRGSPAEQYF. Here the CDR3 DNA reads TGTGCCAGCAGTTTAAGGGGGTCCCCCGCCGAGCAGTACTTC. Using reference TRBV28 and TRBJ2-7 for the parts outside the CDR3, the full variable domain is DVKVTQSSRYLVKRTGEKVFLECVQDMDHENMFWYRQDPGLGLRLIYFSYDVKMKEKGDIPEGYSVSREKKERFSLILESASTNQTSMYLCASSLRGSPAEQYFGPGTRLTVT.

The chain is built from TRBV19 and TRBJ2-1; 7 nucleotides match TRBD2. Trimming removed 10 bases from V and 7 bases from J; junction bases left unmatched: 7. This CDR3 has 12 amino acids. CDR1 LNHDA and CDR2 SQIVND come from the germline V gene (reference sequence). CDR3 nucleotides: TGTGCCATCGGACTAGGGTGGAATGAGCAGTTCTTC. It yields the protein CAIGLGWNEQFF.

The genes are TRBV6-4 and TRBJ2-5, with D perhaps given as TRBD1 or TRBD2 (5 bases each). Germline V CDR1 and CDR2: MRHNA, SNTAGT. The CDR3 is made up of 15 amino acids. Trimming shortened V by 8 bases and J by 8 bases, and 24 bases separated the two germline ends. CDR3 sequence: CASLRGCFNGGTQYF. The CDR3 coding sequence is TGTGCCAGCTTGAGGGGTTGTTTCAACGGTGGAACCCAGTACTTC.

For the CDR3, the DNA is TGTGCCAGCTCACCAGGCAGTAACACCGGGGAGCTGTTTTTT. This codes for CASSPGSNTGELFF. This sequence joins TRBV18 and TRBJ2-2, with no clear D. CDR1 is KGHSH and CDR2 is LQKENI in the germline V gene. V shed 2 bases and J shed 2 bases, with 6 bases lying between them. This CDR3 spans 14 amino acids.

The chain links TRBV25-1 to TRBJ2-6, with 8 bases matching TRBD1. Per germline, CDR1 MGHDK and CDR2 SYGVNS. The V and J ends lost 3 bases and 2 bases, in that order; junction bases with no gene match: 6. The CDR3 spans 17 residues. In nucleotides, the CDR3 is TGTGCCAGCAGTGACTCGACAGGGGAGGCTGGGGCCAACGTCCTGACTTTC. Translated, it gives CASSDSTGEAGANVLTF.

V is TRBV19 and J is TRBJ1-5, with D possibly TRBD1 on 6 matching bases. Germline lookup yields CDR1 LNHDA and CDR2 SQIVND (reference sequence). Trimming left V 1 base short and J 6 bases short, with 16 bases between. The length of the CDR3 is 16 residues. The CDR3 here is CASSIGGTGSGQPQHF. Written as DNA, the CDR3 is TGTGCCAGTAGTATAGGAGGCACAGGGAGCGGTCAGCCCCAGCATTTT.

V gene TRBV4-1 combines with J gene TRBJ2-3, with a tentative D call TRBD1 (7 bases). There are 17 residues in the CDR3. Trimming cost V 4 bases and J 1 base, with 18 bases left between them. Germline CDR1 and CDR2: MGHRA and YSYEKL. The chain's CDR3 is CASSRLGGGMGTDTQYF. The CDR3 DNA sequence: TGCGCCAGCAGCCGCCTAGGGGGCGGGATGGGCACAGATACGCAGTATTTT.

The CDR3, as DNA: TGTGCCAGCAGCCGACTAGGGACAGATACGCAGTATTTT. Protein product: CASSRLGTDTQYF. This chain connects TRBV7-3 to TRBJ2-3; possibly TRBD2 for D (6 bases). Germline assignment: CDR1 SGHTA and CDR2 FQGTGA. Trimming shortened V by 5 bases and J by 3 bases, and 9 bases separated the two germline ends. The CDR3 consists of 13 residues.